This passage covers 18 T cell receptor beta chains from one sample sequenced in a study of beta chain features in type 1 diabetes listed by TCRdb under 2018. Overall results and qualifications from the work: A moderate but significant shortening of TCRB CDR3 length was observed in type 1 diabetes patients in all four CD4+ subsets.

The receptor library was made with the immunoSEQ multiplex PCR assay. All of the isolated RNA was reverse transcribed with the High Capacity cDNA Reverse Transcription Kit, so expressed TCRB transcripts were sequenced. This is the immuneACCESS table as TCRdb keeps it, with only in-frame sequences that have V and J called. A part of the clones is gone; compared with another copy, unresolved V genes explain less than half, and the rest is unexplained. Present in this sample are about 650,000 clones, around 12% of which were seen just once. The top ten constitute around 0.12% of the sample. Their recognized antigens are unknown. Input material: naive CD4+ T cells from blood. The meaning of the sample's cell subset or site label: true naive CD4+ T cells. Source of these receptors: a man in his thirties or forties with type 1 diabetes.

The chain is built from TRBV10-3 and TRBJ2-7; D assignment may be TRBD1 or TRBD2 (5 bases each). V dropped 5 bases and J dropped 3 bases, with 11 bases sitting between them. The germline V gene has CDR1 ENHRY and CDR2 SYGVKD. CDR3 length: 13 amino acids. The CDR3 loop reads CAISRDGYYEQYF. The CDR3 DNA reads as TGTGCCATCAGTAGGGACGGATACTACGAGCAGTACTTC.

Turning to this clone: The DNA is left out, because the CDR3 cannot be placed on it with certainty; the CDR3 is given as TCRdb lists it. The chain employs TRBV15 and TRBJ1-6. The CDR3 is 13 residues long, counting both termini. Looked up from germline, CDR1 is LNHNV and CDR2 is YYDKDF (reference sequence). The CDR3 region is CATSILVNSPLHF.

This clone came up a few times. This sequence joins TRBV5-1 and TRBJ2-5, with 10 bases matching TRBD1. The CDR3 is made up of 17 amino acids. CDR1 is SGHRS, CDR2 YFSETQ, per germline. Unmatched junction bases numbered 14, after V lost 4 bases and J lost 5 bases. The CDR3 DNA is TGCGCCAGCAGCCTCGCCGCCCGACAGGGGGCATTGGAGACCCAGTACTTC. Residues: CASSLAARQGALETQYF.

J is TRBJ1-6 and V is TRBV9, with D possibly matching TRBD1 (5 bases). Germline V CDR1 and CDR2: SGDLS, YYNGEE. Between the trimmed V and J ends, which lost 3 bases and 8 bases, there was a span of 9 bases. The length of the CDR3 is 13 residues. CDR3 region: CASSGDQDSPLHF. CDR3 sequence (DNA): TGTGCCAGCAGCGGGGACCAGGATTCACCCCTCCACTTT.

The rearrangement joins TRBV2 to TRBJ2-7, with D perhaps TRBD2 (6 bases). The CDR3 runs to 12 residues. Germline CDR1 and CDR2: SNHLY and FYNNEI. The V end was cut by 7 bases, the J end by 3 bases, with 10 bases between. This CDR3 is CASTPGSYEQYF. Here the CDR3 DNA reads TGTGCCAGCACCCCCGGGAGCTACGAGCAGTACTTC.

V usage is TRBV4-2 and J usage is TRBJ1-6; no definite D call. The length of the CDR3 is 16 residues. Germline V lookup: CDR1 LGHNA, CDR2 YNFKEQ. The ends were cut back, 0 bases at V and 4 bases at J, with 10 bases in the middle. As DNA, the CDR3 is TGTGCCAGCAGCCAAGATAGTCTTTGGTATAATTCACCCCTCCACTTT. It yields the protein CASSQDSLWYNSPLHF.

The V and J genes are TRBV2 and TRBJ1-2; 8 bases match TRBD1. Trimming removed 8 bases from V and 3 bases from J; junction bases left unmatched: 5. Germline V gene lookup returns CDR1 SNHLY and CDR2 FYNNEI. The CDR3 sequence is 13 residues long. The CDR3 coding sequence is TGTGCCAGCCCCCCGGACAGGGACTATGGCTACACCTTC. This codes for CASPPDRDYGYTF.

This clone was picked up a small number of times. The V call is TRBV7-3, the J call TRBJ2-1, with 9 bases matching TRBD1. J was trimmed by 6 bases and V by 5 bases; bases with no gene match: 8. Germline lookup yields CDR1 SGHTA and CDR2 FQGTGA. The length of the CDR3 is 15 residues. The CDR3 sequence: CASSRPGQGINEQFF. CDR3 nucleotide sequence: TGTGCCAGCAGCCGGCCGGGACAGGGAATCAATGAGCAGTTCTTC.

This clone was seen only a few times. The chain joins TRBV27 to TRBJ2-5, with unresolved D. This CDR3 region has 14 residues. CDR1 and CDR2 from the germline V gene are MNHEY and SMNVEV (reference sequence). Between the trimmed V and J ends, which lost 4 bases and 5 bases, there was a span of 14 bases. CDR3 loop: CASSSILPRETQYF. The CDR3 DNA is TGTGCCAGCAGTTCCATACTCCCGCGTGAGACCCAGTACTTC.

A few counts support this clone. This chain connects TRBV19 to TRBJ2-1, with TRBD2 matching over 9 bases. Germline V CDR1 and CDR2: LNHDA, SQIVND (reference sequence). The trim removed 3 bases at V and 2 bases at J, leaving 5 bases unmatched. The CDR3 sequence is 16 residues long. The CDR3 loop is CASSMLAGQAYNEQFF. The CDR3 DNA sequence: TGTGCCAGTAGTATGCTAGCGGGGCAGGCCTACAATGAGCAGTTCTTC.

The rearrangement links TRBV9 to TRBJ2-1; 10 bases agree with TRBD2. J lost 4 bases, V lost 4 bases, and 5 bases had no gene match. The CDR3 totals 15 residues. CDR1 is SGDLS, CDR2 YYNGEE, per germline. The CDR3 region is CASSPSGGVYNEQFF. The DNA of the CDR3 is TGTGCCAGCAGCCCCAGCGGGGGGGTTTACAATGAGCAGTTCTTC.

A few counts support this clone. V usage is TRBV5-6 and J usage is TRBJ2-2, with D uncertain. This CDR3 region has 17 residues. CDR1 is SGHDT, CDR2 YYEEEE, per germline. The ends were cut back, 2 bases at V and 2 bases at J, with 16 bases in the middle. The DNA for the CDR3 is TGTGCCAGCAGCTTTGTAAGCGCGGACGTTAACACCGGGGAGCTGTTTTTT. Protein: CASSFVSADVNTGELFF. Full variable domain (rest looked up from reference TRBV5-6 and TRBJ2-2): DAGVTQSPTHLIKTRGQQVTLRCSPKSGHDTVSWYQQALGQGPQFIFQYYEEEERQRGNFPDRFSGHQFPNYSSELNVNALLLGDSALYLCASSFVSADVNTGELFFGEGSRLTVL.

This rearrangement joins TRBV29-1 to TRBJ1-4, with 10 bases lining up with TRBD1. The CDR3 loop spans 14 amino acids. The germline V gene has CDR1 SQVTM and CDR2 ANQGSEA. The junction had 7 bases not matched to a gene; V was cut back by 6 bases and J by 6 bases. The CDR3 nucleotides read TGCAGCGTGCGCACCGGGACAGGGGATGAAAAACTGTTTTTT. Amino acid sequence: CSVRTGTGDEKLFF.

A few counts support this clone. The chain uses TRBV10-3 and TRBJ2-7; 11 bases agree with TRBD1. The length of the CDR3 is 14 residues. V was pared by 4 bases and J by 2 bases, with 1 base of the junction left unmatched. Germline assignment: CDR1 ENHRY and CDR2 SYGVKD. CDR3 sequence: CAISGGQGAYEQYF. DNA for the CDR3: TGTGCCATCAGTGGGGGACAGGGGGCCTACGAGCAGTACTTC.

The CDR3 reads CASSSDRGRTPLHF. The CDR3 DNA reads as TGTGCCAGCAGCTCGGACAGGGGGCGGACACCCCTCCACTTT. The chain recombines TRBV2 with TRBJ1-6; TRBD1 aligns across 11 bases. The length of the CDR3 is 14 residues. The ends lost 6 bases at V and 11 bases at J; junction bases unmatched: 6. Germline V gives CDR1 SNHLY, CDR2 FYNNEI. Full variable domain (remainder filled in from reference TRBV2 and TRBJ1-6): EPEVTQTPSHQVTQMGQEVILRCVPISNHLYFYWYRQILGQKVEFLVSFYNNEISEKSEIFDDQFSVERPDGSNFTLKIRSTKLEDSAMYFCASSSDRGRTPLHFGNGTRLTVT.

The chain uses TRBV18 and TRBJ1-2; D may be TRBD1 (6 bases). CDR1 is KGHSH, CDR2 LQKENI, per germline. Trimming removed 1 base at V and 4 bases at J, with 10 bases between. This CDR3 has 14 amino acids. The CDR3 nucleotides read TGTGCCAGCTCACCACGAGGGGGACTCTATGGCTACACCTTC. It codes for CASSPRGGLYGYTF.

This clone was detected a few times. This chain links TRBV11-3 with TRBJ2-3; possible D gene TRBD1, 6 bases. Trimming removed 5 bases from V and 4 bases from J, with 10 bases in between. This CDR3 is built from 13 residues. Germline V gene lookup returns CDR1 SGHNT and CDR2 YENEEA. The CDR3: CASSHRVPDTQYF. CDR3 sequence (DNA): TGTGCCAGCAGCCACAGGGTCCCAGATACGCAGTATTTT.

This rearrangement joins TRBV6-5 to TRBJ1-4, with D possibly TRBD1 on 6 matching bases. The CDR3 is 14 amino acids. Trimming removed 5 bases from V and 8 bases from J, with 15 bases in between. Germline values: CDR1 MNHEY, CDR2 SVGAGI. The CDR3 loop reads CASSPQGRVEKLFF. CDR3 coding DNA: TGTGCCAGCAGTCCACAGGGTCGGGTCGAAAAACTGTTTTTT.